These 31 T cell receptor beta chains originate from one sample sequenced in a study of shared clonotypes between healthy human individuals. Method: immunoSEQ multiplex PCR; TCRdb's copy keeps in-frame clones and lacks some. The sample yields roughly 500,000 clones, 70% to 80% seen once. The source material was PBMCs. The receptor set was obtained from a woman between 40 and 50 years old in good health. Some clones in this sample may be carry-over from other donors' samples.

The V gene is TRBV28, the J gene TRBJ2-2; 7 bases are shared with TRBD2. This CDR3 spans 17 amino acids. Germline V gene sequence: CDR1 MDHEN, CDR2 SYDVKM. With 3 bases clipped from V and 0 bases from J, the junction kept 7 bases outside the gene matches. As DNA, the CDR3 is TGTGCCAGCAGTTTTTCAGCGGGGCATGCGAACACCGGGGAGCTGTTTTTT. This codes for CASSFSAGHANTGELFF. Based on the CDR3 plus reference TRBV28 and TRBJ2-2, the full variable domain is DVKVTQSSRYLVKRTGEKVFLECVQDMDHENMFWYRQDPGLGLRLIYFSYDVKMKEKGDIPEGYSVSREKKERFSLILESASTNQTSMYLCASSFSAGHANTGELFFGEGSRLTVL.

The gene calls are TRBV7-2 and TRBJ2-2, with D tentatively TRBD2 (5 bases). The CDR3 consists of 16 residues. Looked up from germline, CDR1 is SGHTA and CDR2 is FQGNSA. Trimming stripped 3 bases from V and 0 bases from J, with 11 bases between. DNA for the CDR3: TGTGCCAGCAGCTTTAAGGCGGAGGCGAACACCGGGGAGCTGTTTTTT. It is translated as CASSFKAEANTGELFF. Variable domain in full (rest from reference TRBV7-2 and TRBJ2-2): GAGVSQSPSNKVTEKGKDVELRCDPISGHTALYWYRQSLGQGLEFLIYFQGNSAPDKSGLPSDRFSAERTGGSVSTLTIQRTQQEDSAVYLCASSFKAEANTGELFFGEGSRLTVL.

The chain recombines TRBV7-3 with TRBJ2-3; 7 nucleotides match TRBD2. The V and J ends lost 4 bases and 3 bases, in that order; junction bases with no gene match: 4. Germline V gives CDR1 SGHTA, CDR2 FQGTGA. The length of the CDR3 is 14 residues. Here the CDR3 DNA reads TGTGCCAGCAGCTCGAGCGGGGCGACAGATACGCAGTATTTT. Translated, it gives CASSSSGATDTQYF. The full variable domain, its missing parts supplied by reference TRBV7-3 and TRBJ2-3, is GAGVSQTPSNKVTEKGKYVELRCDPISGHTALYWYRQSLGQGPEFLIYFQGTGAADDSGLPNDRFFAVRPEGSVSTLKIQRTERGDSAVYLCASSSSGATDTQYFGPGTRLTVL.

This clone was counted a single time. The chain employs TRBV5-1 and TRBJ2-2; no firm D call. The length of the CDR3 is 14 residues. Per germline, CDR1 SGHRS and CDR2 YFSETQ. V gave up 0 bases and J gave up 0 bases, with 3 bases separating them. CDR3 DNA: TGCGCCAGCAGCTTGGACACGAACACCGGGGAGCTGTTTTTT. Translation gives CASSLDTNTGELFF.

On this clone: The sample carries other DNA sequences with the same CDR3. DNA of the CDR3: TGTGCCAGCATGAGGGGGTACGAGCAGTACTTC. It translates to CASMRGYEQYF. V usage is TRBV2 and J usage is TRBJ2-7; weak D call: TRBD1 (6 bases). Between the trimmed V and J ends, which lost 7 bases and 4 bases, there was a span of 8 bases. The CDR3 loop spans 11 amino acids. Germline-derived CDR1 and CDR2 are SNHLY and FYNNEI.

The chain has TRBV9 and TRBJ2-1, with D tentatively TRBD2 (6 bases). The CDR3 loop spans 15 amino acids. Germline-derived CDR1 and CDR2 are SGDLS and YYNGEE. The germline V and J ends were trimmed by 4 bases and 4 bases, with 15 bases remaining between them. CDR3 in amino acids: CASSLVVAEYNEQFF. The CDR3 DNA reads as TGTGCCAGCAGCTTAGTGGTAGCGGAGTACAATGAGCAGTTCTTC.

V gene TRBV4-3 combines with J gene TRBJ2-3, with 7 bases fitting TRBD2. The CDR3 consists of 16 residues. After removal of 1 base from V and 0 bases from J, the junction contained 4 bases not matched to a gene. Germline V CDR1 and CDR2: LGHNA, YSLEER. In DNA form, the CDR3 reads TGCGCCAGCAGCCAAGGTCCTAGCGGTAGCACAGATACGCAGTATTTT. This translates into CASSQGPSGSTDTQYF.

The chain joins TRBV5-1 to TRBJ2-3; either TRBD1 or TRBD2 may supply D (5 bases each). Germline assignment: CDR1 SGHRS and CDR2 YFSETQ. V lost 4 bases, J lost 0 bases, and 12 bases lay in between. This CDR3 has 15 residues. This chain's CDR3 is CASSPGATSTDTQYF. In DNA, the CDR3 is TGCGCCAGCAGCCCCGGGGCTACTAGCACAGATACGCAGTATTTT.

The chain couples TRBV28 to TRBJ2-4; D may match TRBD1 or TRBD2 (5 bases each). Trimming took off 2 bases at V and 4 bases at J, with 9 bases between the two ends. The CDR3 contains 14 residues. Per germline, CDR1 MDHEN and CDR2 SYDVKM. CDR3 in amino acids: CASSLRDGKNIQYF. CDR3 in DNA: TGTGCCAGCAGTTTACGGGACGGGAAAAACATTCAGTACTTC.

This sequence joins TRBV25-1 and TRBJ2-5; no definite D call. V shed 4 bases and J shed 5 bases, with 14 bases lying between them. The CDR3 length is 14 residues. Germline CDR1 MGHDK, CDR2 SYGVNS. This CDR3 is CASSAPSIPETQYF. CDR3 DNA: TGTGCCAGCAGTGCGCCCTCAATCCCGGAGACCCAGTACTTC.

About this clone itself: In the same sample, other DNA sequences code for this CDR3. CDR3 coding DNA: TGTGCCACCAGCACAAACACCGGGGAGCTGTTTTTT. Translated: CATSTNTGELFF. The chain is built from TRBV15 and TRBJ2-2; D ambiguous. V was cut by 4 bases and J by 2 bases, with 2 bases left in between. Germline V CDR1 and CDR2: LNHNV, YYDKDF (reference sequence). The CDR3 contains 12 residues.

The V and J genes are TRBV6-1 and TRBJ1-4; 7 bases match TRBD1. The CDR3 contains 14 residues. The V gene's germline CDR1 is MNHNS and CDR2 SASEGT. V shed 7 bases, J shed 7 bases, and the junction held 9 bases outside the gene matches. This CDR3 is CASKNRGPGEKLFF. CDR3 in DNA: TGTGCCAGCAAAAACAGGGGCCCGGGTGAAAAACTGTTTTTT.

The chain recombines TRBV5-1 with TRBJ2-5, with TRBD2 identical over 11 bases. CDR3 size: 15 residues. J gave up 5 bases and V 4 bases, and 7 bases lay outside the gene matches. CDR1 SGHRS and CDR2 YFSETQ come from the germline V gene. CDR3 DNA sequence: TGCGCCAGCAGCCCACTAGCGGGAGTGTTGGAGACCCAGTACTTC. The encoded protein is CASSPLAGVLETQYF.

This chain connects TRBV7-8 to TRBJ2-1; D possibly corresponds to TRBD2 (6 bases). CDR3 length: 15 amino acids. V lost 1 base and J lost 1, with 8 bases in between. CDR1 SGHVS and CDR2 FQNEAQ come from the germline V gene. The chain's CDR3 is CASSLVAVSYNEQFF. The CDR3 DNA reads as TGTGCCAGCAGCTTAGTAGCGGTTTCCTACAATGAGCAGTTCTTC.

The chain joins TRBV5-4 to TRBJ2-7, with a possible D match to TRBD2 (5 bases). V shed 1 base and J shed 5 bases, with 16 bases lying between them. The CDR3 has 15 residues. Germline CDR1 reads SGHNT; CDR2 reads YYREEE (reference sequence). The CDR3 region has the DNA TGTGCCAGCAGCTTGTACGGGGTAGCCCTGAACGAGCAGTACTTC. Amino acid sequence: CASSLYGVALNEQYF.

The V call is TRBV30, the J call TRBJ1-1; D perhaps matches TRBD1 (6 bases). The CDR3 is made up of 16 amino acids. V was pared by 3 bases and J by 10 bases, with 27 bases between. Germline V gene data show CDR1 as GTSNPN and CDR2 as SVGIG (reference sequence). CDR3 nucleotide sequence: TGTGCCTGGAGCGCAGCCCCCCTGACAGGCAATCCGGGAGCTTTCTTT. Protein product: CAWSAAPLTGNPGAFF.

The rearrangement uses TRBV25-1 and TRBJ2-7, with D possibly TRBD1 on 6 matching bases. V was clipped by 4 bases and J by 5 bases, with 12 bases between them. Germline lookup yields CDR1 MGHDK and CDR2 SYGVNS. The CDR3 extends over 13 amino acids. This chain's CDR3 is CASSVTGTHEQYF. The CDR3 DNA follows: TGTGCCAGCAGTGTAACAGGGACCCACGAGCAGTACTTC.

This clone was detected many times. This chain connects TRBV11-3 to TRBJ2-2, with TRBD2 matching over 7 bases. CDR1 SGHNT and CDR2 YENEEA come from the germline V gene. The length of the CDR3 is 17 residues. The trim removed 4 bases at V and 1 base at J, leaving 9 bases unmatched. The CDR3 protein is CASSSSASGENTGELFF. The CDR3 DNA reads TGTGCCAGCAGCTCCTCAGCGAGCGGGGAGAACACCGGGGAGCTGTTTTTT.

In this sample, this clone turned up once. The CDR3 DNA is TGCGCCAGCAGCAGACGACTAGCGGGAGAGGGGCGCAATGAGCAGTTCTTC. Translating it yields CASSRRLAGEGRNEQFF. The chain employs TRBV5-1 and TRBJ2-1; TRBD2 aligns across 12 bases. V lost 4 bases to trimming and J lost 6 bases; unmatched junction nucleotides: 11. The CDR3 consists of 17 residues. Germline V gene lookup returns CDR1 SGHRS and CDR2 YFSETQ.

The gene calls are TRBV7-3 and TRBJ2-1; perhaps D is TRBD1 or TRBD2 (5 bases each). The CDR3 contains 16 residues. CDR1 and CDR2 from the germline V gene are SGHTA and FQGTGA. V lost 5 bases and J 0 bases, leaving 14 bases between the germline ends. The CDR3 DNA sequence: TGTGCCAGCAGCAAGGGACGTCTTAGCTCCTACAATGAGCAGTTCTTC. It yields the protein CASSKGRLSSYNEQFF.

The V gene is TRBV11-3, the J gene TRBJ2-7; the D is unclear. Deletions cut 0 bases from V and 5 bases from J, with 11 bases between. Germline V lookup: CDR1 SGHNT, CDR2 YENEEA. The CDR3 is 14 amino acids. The CDR3 DNA sequence: TGTGCCAGCAGCTTAGAGTTCCCCGAAGACGAGCAGTACTTC. Its translation is CASSLEFPEDEQYF.

This clone showed up just once. The CDR3 sequence: CASSLASQREGYEQYF. The CDR3 nucleotides are TGCGCCAGCAGCTTGGCTAGTCAGCGGGAGGGCTACGAGCAGTACTTC. The V gene is TRBV5-1, the J gene TRBJ2-7, with 10 bases fitting TRBD2. Germline V gives CDR1 SGHRS, CDR2 YFSETQ. V shed 0 bases and J 3 bases; nucleotides not matched to a gene: 6. The CDR3 consists of 16 residues.

This chain uses TRBV7-7 with TRBJ2-1; D is unresolved. Germline CDR1 SSHAT, CDR2 FNYEAQ (reference sequence). The CDR3 contains 14 residues. V was pared by 1 base and J by 5 bases, with 9 bases between. The CDR3 coding sequence is TGTGCCAGCAGCTTAGTTGGCTCAGACAATGAGCAGTTCTTC. Encoded protein: CASSLVGSDNEQFF.

The genes are TRBV5-1 and TRBJ2-1, with 10 bases matching TRBD2. The germline CDR1 and CDR2 sequences are SGHRS and YFSETQ. The ends lost 0 bases at V and 8 bases at J; junction bases unmatched: 5. This CDR3 has 15 residues. CDR3 protein: CASSLVPSGSDEQFF. As DNA, the CDR3 is TGCGCCAGCAGCTTGGTACCTAGCGGGAGTGATGAGCAGTTCTTC.

This rearrangement joins TRBV10-3 to TRBJ2-7, with D perhaps TRBD1 (5 bases). The CDR3 consists of 14 residues. CDR1 is ENHRY, CDR2 SYGVKD, per germline. V was clipped by 0 bases and J by 5 bases, with 11 bases between them. For the CDR3, the DNA is TGTGCCATCAGTGAGTCGCAAGGGGTGAACGAGCAGTACTTC. Translating gives CAISESQGVNEQYF.

The rearrangement links TRBV30 to TRBJ2-7; D is unclear. V lost 0 bases and J lost 7, with 10 bases in between. There are 12 residues in the CDR3. Germline V gives CDR1 GTSNPN, CDR2 SVGIG (reference sequence). CDR3 sequence: CAWSVRRAEQYF. The CDR3 coding sequence is TGTGCCTGGAGTGTCAGGAGAGCGGAGCAGTACTTC.

The V call is TRBV5-6, the J call TRBJ1-4; D call uncertain. Germline V gene data show CDR1 as SGHDT and CDR2 as YYEEEE. V shed 6 bases and J shed 4 bases, with 10 bases lying between them. The CDR3 is 13 residues long. The CDR3 coding sequence is TGTGCCAGCAACCCATACAGTAATGAAAAACTGTTTTTT. Translated: CASNPYSNEKLFF.

In its sample, this clone was seen a few times. This rearrangement joins TRBV5-1 to TRBJ2-5; D not resolved. Germline V gene data show CDR1 as SGHRS and CDR2 as YFSETQ. V lost 4 bases to trimming and J lost 11 bases, with 21 bases between them. The CDR3 sequence is 14 residues long. CDR3 sequence: CASSKTGVQYEQYF. The CDR3 coding sequence is TGCGCCAGCAGCAAGACTGGGGTACAGTATGAGCAGTACTTC.

This clone was recorded only once. In the same sample, other DNA sequences code for this CDR3. This chain joins TRBV28 and TRBJ2-2; D may be TRBD1 (5 bases). V was cut by 5 bases and J by 1 base, with 8 bases left in between. The CDR3 contains 14 residues. Germline V gene data show CDR1 as MDHEN and CDR2 as SYDVKM. CDR3 sequence reads: CASSRGQNTGELFF. CDR3 DNA sequence: TGTGCCAGCAGTCGCGGACAGAACACCGGGGAGCTGTTTTTT.

The chain recombines TRBV29-1 with TRBJ1-2; maybe TRBD1 (5 bases). The CDR3 covers 14 residues. The V gene lost 8 bases and the J gene lost 1 base, with 17 bases spanning the gap. Germline CDR1 reads SQVTM; CDR2 reads ANQGSEA. The CDR3 loop reads CSLELRDLNYGYTF. In nucleotides, the CDR3 is TGCAGCCTCGAGCTGCGGGACCTTAACTATGGCTACACCTTC.

The V call is TRBV6-4, the J call TRBJ2-6; 8 bases line up with TRBD1. In germline, CDR1 is MRHNA, CDR2 SNTAGT. Trimming removed 6 bases from V and 3 bases from J; junction bases left unmatched: 4. The CDR3 runs 15 residues. The CDR3: CASSETGDGANVLTF. DNA of the CDR3: TGTGCCAGCAGCGAGACAGGGGATGGGGCCAACGTCCTGACTTTC.